This TCR beta chain is from a study of blood T cell repertoires in COVID-19. Study at large: T cells, B-cell-depleted T cells, or PBMCs supplied cDNA or gDNA.

Clones were read by immunoSEQ multiplex PCR, and TCRdb kept only the in-frame ones, dropping some. The sample records roughly 130,000 clones, roughly 80% being singletons. The sequence derives from a woman in her thirties who had recovered from COVID-19. The sequencing input was peripheral blood.

DNA for the CDR3: TGCGCCAGCAGCGTGGGACAGGGAGGCTACGAGCAGTACTTC. It yields the protein CASSVGQGGYEQYF. The gene calls are TRBV5-1 and TRBJ2-7; 9 nucleotides match TRBD1. The length of the CDR3 is 14 residues. Germline-derived CDR1 and CDR2 are SGHRS and YFSETQ. Trimming took 4 bases from V and 3 from J; bases not matched to a gene: 5.